Below, 24 T cell receptor beta chains from the same sample are listed, as sequenced in a study of PD-1 blockade in classical Hodgkin lymphoma (TCRdb year 2020). Libraries were prepared through the immunoSEQ multiplex PCR assay. The immuneACCESS repertoire file appears here via TCRdb, limited to in-frame rearrangements. These files lack a portion of the clones; in checked studies, under half of the deficit traces to unresolved V genes, and the cause of the others is not known. For this sample there are roughly 2,700 clones; around 70% appear just once. More than 60% of the sample rests with the top ten. The intended sense of this specimen's time point label: cycle 1 day 1 (C1D1), immediately before nivolumab initiation. All trial patients had relapsed after autologous stem cell transplantation, with cohorts A, B and C differing in prior brentuximab vedotin exposure. Magnetic negative selection with a Miltenyi CD8+ T cell isolation kit was used to purify CD8+ T cells from thawed PBMCs.

Here the sequenced sample was CD8+ T cells from blood, taken at baseline. The source is a human donor with classical Hodgkin lymphoma.

This clone has more than one count but fewer than ten. This sequence joins TRBV2 and TRBJ2-7, with D unresolved. The length of the CDR3 is 9 residues. V lost 8 bases and J lost 4, with 3 bases in between. In germline, CDR1 is SNHLY, CDR2 FYNNEI. CDR3 coding DNA: TGTGCCAGCGGTTACGAGCAGTACTTC. Translation gives CASGYEQYF.

DNA for the CDR3: TGTGCCAGCAGTGAAGACAGGGGGCCGATCTATGGCTACACCTTC. Translation gives CASSEDRGPIYGYTF. The chain carries TRBV2 and TRBJ1-2; 9 bases match TRBD1. Germline CDR1 is SNHLY and CDR2 is FYNNEI. The CDR3 totals 15 residues. Unmatched junction bases numbered 4, after V lost 1 base and J lost 4 bases.

This clone was seen a few times. This chain connects TRBV7-9 to TRBJ1-5, with D perhaps matching TRBD1 (5 bases). V lost 6 bases, J lost 7 bases, and 10 bases lay in between. CDR1 and CDR2 from the germline V gene are SEHNR and FQNEAQ (reference sequence). This CDR3 has 12 residues. The CDR3 protein is CASRSEGQPQHF. The CDR3, as DNA: TGTGCCAGCAGGTCGGAGGGGCAGCCCCAGCATTTT.

By frequency in the sample, this clone is large (0.1 to 1%). The chain is built from TRBV27 and TRBJ2-1, with 9 bases identical to TRBD1. The CDR3 loop spans 14 amino acids. Germline V gene lookup returns CDR1 MNHEY and CDR2 SMNVEV (reference sequence). The J segment lost 5 bases and the V segment lost 6 bases, leaving 5 bases of the junction unmatched. CDR3 sequence reads: CASRLGTGNNEQFF. Written as DNA, the CDR3 is TGTGCCAGCAGACTCGGGACAGGGAACAATGAGCAGTTCTTC.

There are a few counts of this clone. The chain is built from TRBV6-1 and TRBJ2-7, with D possibly matching TRBD1 (5 bases). Trimming shortened V by 9 bases and J by 2 bases, and 14 bases separated the two germline ends. CDR1 and CDR2 (germline): MNHNS, SASEGT. The CDR3 sequence is 13 residues long. The chain's CDR3 is CASGQSSTYEQYF. CDR3 in DNA: TGTGCCAGTGGACAAAGTTCCACCTACGAGCAGTACTTC.

The CDR3 DNA follows: TGTGCCAGCAGCCAAGCATGGGGACCTATGAACACTGAAGCTTTCTTT. Translating gives CASSQAWGPMNTEAFF. The chain has TRBV14 and TRBJ1-1; a weak D match, TRBD1 (5 bases). The V end lost 1 base, the J end lost 0 bases, and 12 bases lay between the germline ends. The CDR3 runs to 16 residues. Germline CDR1 and CDR2: SGHDN and FVKESK.

The rearrangement joins TRBV5-1 to TRBJ1-1; possible D gene TRBD1, 5 bases. Germline lookup yields CDR1 SGHRS and CDR2 YFSETQ. This CDR3 has 14 residues. Trimming took off 4 bases at V and 6 bases at J, with 16 bases between the two ends. CDR3 coding DNA: TGCGCCAGCAGCCCTACTGTCGGACACCCTGAAGCTTTCTTT. Protein sequence: CASSPTVGHPEAFF.

This chain connects TRBV7-6 to TRBJ1-4; D gene uncertain. Between the trimmed V and J ends, which lost 2 bases and 5 bases, there was a span of 9 bases. CDR3 size: 14 residues. Germline V lookup: CDR1 SGHVS, CDR2 FNYEAQ. The CDR3 region has the DNA TGTGCCAGCAGCTTACAGCCTTCCAATGAAAAACTGTTTTTT. Translating it yields CASSLQPSNEKLFF.

The chain is built from TRBV6-5 and TRBJ2-5; D is perhaps TRBD1 or TRBD2 (5 bases each). Gene TRBJ2-7 matches the end of the DNA better, so the J call may be wrong. The CDR3 contains 15 residues. Germline-derived CDR1 and CDR2 are MNHEY and SVGAGI. DNA for the CDR3: TGTGCCAGCAGTTACGCGCCAGGGAGCTCCTACGAGCAGTACTTC. Protein sequence: CASSYAPGSSYEQYF.

This clone was picked up a small number of times. The V gene is TRBV11-3, the J gene TRBJ1-1, with D perhaps TRBD1 (6 bases). Germline CDR1 SGHNT, CDR2 YENEEA. Trimming cost V 4 bases and J 6 bases, with 12 bases left between them. The CDR3 is made up of 13 amino acids. CDR3 nucleotides: TGTGCCAGCAGCTCTGGTGCAGGGGCTGAAGCTTTCTTT. It encodes CASSSGAGAEAFF.

The chain combines TRBV13 with TRBJ2-1; the D gene is possibly TRBD2 (7 bases). CDR1 is PRHDT, CDR2 FYEKMQ, per germline (reference sequence). There are 16 residues in the CDR3. Trimming pared 2 bases from V and 1 base from J, leaving 12 bases between. As DNA, the CDR3 is TGTGCCAGCAGCTTAAGGGGGGGTCCTTCCTACAATGAGCAGTTCTTC. Protein sequence: CASSLRGGPSYNEQFF.

The rearrangement links TRBV19 to TRBJ2-7; D call uncertain. In germline, CDR1 is LNHDA, CDR2 SQIVND (reference sequence). V dropped 2 bases and J dropped 5 bases, with 10 bases sitting between them. The CDR3 covers 13 residues. The CDR3 protein is CASSITGFHEQYF. CDR3 nucleotide sequence: TGTGCCAGTAGTATAACCGGCTTCCACGAGCAGTACTTC.

V and J are TRBV19 and TRBJ2-7; D is uncertain. CDR3 length: 11 amino acids. Between the trimmed V and J ends, which lost 10 bases and 6 bases, there was a span of 13 bases. Germline V gene sequence: CDR1 LNHDA, CDR2 SQIVND (reference sequence). The CDR3 here is CATLAPPEQYF. The CDR3 DNA reads TGTGCCACTTTGGCGCCCCCCGAGCAGTACTTC. Drawing the rest from reference TRBV19 and TRBJ2-7, the complete variable domain is DGGITQSPKYLFRKEGQNVTLSCEQNLNHDAMYWYRQDPGQGLRLIYYSQIVNDFQKGDIAEGYSVSREKKESFPLTVTSAQKNPTAFYLCATLAPPEQYFGPGTRLTVT.

V gene TRBV5-6 combines with J gene TRBJ1-1; TRBD1 is a possible D gene (6 bases). The CDR3 totals 16 residues. The germline V gene has CDR1 SGHDT and CDR2 YYEEEE. The V gene lost 0 bases and the J gene lost 1 base, with 13 bases spanning the gap. The CDR3 here is CASSLGIRGRNTEAFF. CDR3 nucleotide sequence: TGTGCCAGCAGCTTGGGGATCAGGGGCAGGAACACTGAAGCTTTCTTT.

This clone was seen more than once but under ten times. This chain links TRBV5-8 with TRBJ1-5, with D perhaps matching TRBD1 (6 bases). V was clipped by 0 bases and J by 6 bases, with 22 bases between them. The germline V gene has CDR1 SGHTS and CDR2 YDEGEE. The CDR3 has 18 amino acids. CDR3 DNA: TGTGCCAGCAGCTTGGTGGCGCACAGGGTGGGAGGGGGTCAGCCCCAGCATTTT. Protein sequence: CASSLVAHRVGGGQPQHF.

The chain combines TRBV27 with TRBJ1-1, with D uncertain. Between the trimmed V and J ends, which lost 6 bases and 1 base, there was a span of 9 bases. Per the germline V gene, CDR1 is MNHEY and CDR2 is SMNVEV (reference sequence). There are 13 residues in the CDR3. The CDR3, as DNA: TGTGCCAGCAGCCCGGCCCAGAACACTGAAGCTTTCTTT. Translating gives CASSPAQNTEAFF.

This rearrangement joins TRBV5-1 to TRBJ1-1; D unclear. Trimming took 0 bases from V and 7 from J, leaving 10 bases between them. The CDR3 totals 13 residues. The germline gives CDR1 SGHRS, CDR2 YFSETQ. The CDR3 DNA follows: TGCGCCAGCAGCTTGGGTGGCGTCGATGAAGCTTTCTTT. It specifies CASSLGGVDEAFF.

The V call is TRBV7-8, the J call TRBJ2-3, with TRBD1 matching over 7 bases. The V segment lost 5 bases and the J segment 4 bases; nucleotides outside the gene matches: 9. Germline-derived CDR1 and CDR2 are SGHVS and FQNEAQ. The CDR3 has 15 residues. The CDR3 loop is CASSPVRGGADTQYF. The CDR3 DNA follows: TGTGCCAGCAGCCCAGTCAGAGGGGGCGCAGATACGCAGTATTTT. The variable domain in full, completed from reference TRBV7-8 and TRBJ2-3, reads GAGVSQSPRYKVAKRGQDVALRCDPISGHVSLFWYQQALGQGPEFLTYFQNEAQLDKSGLPSDRFFAERPEGSVSTLKIQRTQQEDSAVYLCASSPVRGGADTQYFGPGTRLTVL.

The rearrangement joins TRBV4-2 to TRBJ2-1; D uncertain. The V end lost 0 bases, the J end lost 8 bases, and 5 bases lay between the germline ends. The V gene's germline CDR1 is LGHNA and CDR2 YNFKEQ. This CDR3 comprises 12 residues. The DNA of the CDR3 is TGTGCCAGCAGCCAAGACCAGTATGAGCAGTTCTTC. Protein: CASSQDQYEQFF.

The chain employs TRBV29-1 and TRBJ1-2; TRBD1 matches at 7 bases. The germline gives CDR1 SQVTM, CDR2 ANQGSEA. Trimming at V came to 0 bases and at J to 5 bases, leaving 12 bases not matched to a gene. CDR3 length: 16 residues. CDR3 sequence (DNA): TGCAGCGTTGAAGAAATCCTGGACAGGAGGGCGTATGGCTACACCTTC. It codes for CSVEEILDRRAYGYTF.

V is TRBV4-3 and J is TRBJ2-7, with D tentatively TRBD1 (5 bases). V lost 0 bases and J lost 0, with 9 bases in between. CDR1 is LGHNA, CDR2 YSLEER, per germline. This CDR3 is 15 amino acids long. In DNA form, the CDR3 reads TGCGCCAGCAGCCAAGATCGACAGTCCTCCTACGAGCAGTACTTC. Translating it yields CASSQDRQSSYEQYF.

This clone was counted a single time. V and J are TRBV10-2 and TRBJ1-1; D is perhaps TRBD1 (5 bases). The V end was cut by 7 bases, the J end by 0 bases, with 18 bases between. The germline V gene has CDR1 WSHSY and CDR2 SAAADI. The CDR3 covers 16 residues. Here the CDR3 DNA reads TGCGCCAGCACGGGACTCTTCGAAGGGATGAACACTGAAGCTTTCTTT. This translates into CASTGLFEGMNTEAFF.

This clone is medium-sized. The rearrangement uses TRBV5-1 and TRBJ1-6; a possible D gene is TRBD1 (5 bases). The CDR3 length is 16 residues. Trimming stripped 0 bases from V and 7 bases from J, with 14 bases between. Germline V gene sequence: CDR1 SGHRS, CDR2 YFSETQ. CDR3 nucleotides: TGCGCCAGCAGCTTGGAAGGGACGGGTGTGAATTCACCCCTCCACTTT. Translated, it gives CASSLEGTGVNSPLHF.

The chain joins TRBV9 to TRBJ2-7; D remains unclear. The CDR3 has 16 residues. The germline V and J ends were trimmed by 1 base and 2 bases, with 16 bases remaining between them. The germline gives CDR1 SGDLS, CDR2 YYNGEE. CDR3 sequence reads: CASSVTPNRAPYEQYF. The CDR3 DNA follows: TGTGCCAGCAGCGTAACCCCCAATAGGGCCCCCTACGAGCAGTACTTC.